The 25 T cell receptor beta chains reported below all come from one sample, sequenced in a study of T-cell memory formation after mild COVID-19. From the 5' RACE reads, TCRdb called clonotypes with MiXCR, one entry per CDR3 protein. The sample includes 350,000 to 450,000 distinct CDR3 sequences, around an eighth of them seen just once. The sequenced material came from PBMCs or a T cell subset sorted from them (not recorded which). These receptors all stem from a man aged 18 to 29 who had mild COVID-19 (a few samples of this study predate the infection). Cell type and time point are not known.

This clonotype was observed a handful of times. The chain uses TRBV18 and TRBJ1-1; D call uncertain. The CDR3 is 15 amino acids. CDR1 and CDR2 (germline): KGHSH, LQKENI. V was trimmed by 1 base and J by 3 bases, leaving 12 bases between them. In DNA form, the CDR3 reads TGTGCCAGCTCACCACGGGCCGCATCGGACACTGAAGCTTTCTTT. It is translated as CASSPRAASDTEAFF.

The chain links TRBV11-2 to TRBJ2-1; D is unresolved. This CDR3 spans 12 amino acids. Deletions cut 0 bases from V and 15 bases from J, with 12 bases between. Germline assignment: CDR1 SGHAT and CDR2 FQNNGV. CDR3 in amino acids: CASSLEGPRLFF. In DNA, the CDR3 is TGTGCCAGCAGCTTAGAAGGCCCCCGCTTGTTCTTC.

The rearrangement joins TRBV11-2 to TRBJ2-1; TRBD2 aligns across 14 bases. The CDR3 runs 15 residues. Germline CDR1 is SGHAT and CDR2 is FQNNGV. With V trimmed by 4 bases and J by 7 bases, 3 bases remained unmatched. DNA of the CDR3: TGTGCCAGCAGCTCGGGACTAGCGGGGGCTAATGAGCAGTTCTTC. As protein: CASSSGLAGANEQFF.

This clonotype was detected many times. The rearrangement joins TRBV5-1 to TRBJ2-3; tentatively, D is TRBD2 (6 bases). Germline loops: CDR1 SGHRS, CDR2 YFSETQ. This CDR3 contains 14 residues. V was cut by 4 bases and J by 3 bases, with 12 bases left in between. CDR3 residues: CASSTTSSTDTQYF. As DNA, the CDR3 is TGCGCCAGCAGCACCACTAGCTCGACAGATACGCAGTATTTT. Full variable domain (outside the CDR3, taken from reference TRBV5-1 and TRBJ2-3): KAGVTQTPRYLIKTRGQQVTLSCSPISGHRSVSWYQQTPGQGLQFLFEYFSETQRNKGNFPGRFSGRQFSNSRSEMNVSTLELGDSALYLCASSTTSSTDTQYFGPGTRLTVL.

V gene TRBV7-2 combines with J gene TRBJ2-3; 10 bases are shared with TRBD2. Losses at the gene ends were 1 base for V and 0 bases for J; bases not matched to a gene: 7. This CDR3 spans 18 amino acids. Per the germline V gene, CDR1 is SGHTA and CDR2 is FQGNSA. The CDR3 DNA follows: TGTGCCAGCAGCTTAGGGGCTAGCGGGGGCGCTAGCACAGATACGCAGTATTTT. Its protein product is CASSLGASGGASTDTQYF.

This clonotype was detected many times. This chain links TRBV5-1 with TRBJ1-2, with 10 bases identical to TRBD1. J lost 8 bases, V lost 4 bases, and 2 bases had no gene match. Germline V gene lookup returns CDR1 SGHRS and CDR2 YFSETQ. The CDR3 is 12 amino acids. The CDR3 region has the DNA TGCGCCAGCAGCGGACAGGGGGACGGCTACACCTTC. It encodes CASSGQGDGYTF.

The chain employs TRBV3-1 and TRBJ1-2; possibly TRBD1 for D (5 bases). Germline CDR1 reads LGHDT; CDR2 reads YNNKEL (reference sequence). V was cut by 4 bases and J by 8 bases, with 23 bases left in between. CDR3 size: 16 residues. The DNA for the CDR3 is TGTGCCAGCAGCCCCCGAAGCCAGGGATTAGAGCCGGGCTACACCTTC. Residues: CASSPRSQGLEPGYTF.

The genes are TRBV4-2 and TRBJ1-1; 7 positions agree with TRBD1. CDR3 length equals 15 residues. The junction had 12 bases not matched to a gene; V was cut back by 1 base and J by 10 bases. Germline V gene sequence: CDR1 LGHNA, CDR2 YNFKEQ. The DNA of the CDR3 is TGTGCCAGCAGCCAAGGGGGGAAGGGGGCGGATCCAGCTTTCTTT. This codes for CASSQGGKGADPAFF.

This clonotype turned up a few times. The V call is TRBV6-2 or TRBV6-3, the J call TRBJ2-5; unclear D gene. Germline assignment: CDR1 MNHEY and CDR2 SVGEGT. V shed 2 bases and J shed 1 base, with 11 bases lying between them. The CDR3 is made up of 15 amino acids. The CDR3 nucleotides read TGTGCCAGCAGTTACCCGATAGGAATCCAAGAGACCCAGTACTTC. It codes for CASSYPIGIQETQYF.

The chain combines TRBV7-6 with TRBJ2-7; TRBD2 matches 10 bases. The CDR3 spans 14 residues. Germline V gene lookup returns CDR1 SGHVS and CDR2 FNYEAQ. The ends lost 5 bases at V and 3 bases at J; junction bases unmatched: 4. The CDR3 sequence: CASSPLAGVYEQYF. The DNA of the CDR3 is TGTGCCAGCAGCCCTCTAGCGGGGGTCTACGAGCAGTACTTC.

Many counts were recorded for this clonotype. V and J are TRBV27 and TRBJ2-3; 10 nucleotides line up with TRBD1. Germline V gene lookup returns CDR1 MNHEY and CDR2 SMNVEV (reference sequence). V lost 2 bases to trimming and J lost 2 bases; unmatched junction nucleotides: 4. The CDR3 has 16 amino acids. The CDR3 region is CASSLHGTGVTDTQYF. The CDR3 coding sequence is TGTGCCAGCAGTTTACACGGGACAGGGGTCACAGATACGCAGTATTTT.

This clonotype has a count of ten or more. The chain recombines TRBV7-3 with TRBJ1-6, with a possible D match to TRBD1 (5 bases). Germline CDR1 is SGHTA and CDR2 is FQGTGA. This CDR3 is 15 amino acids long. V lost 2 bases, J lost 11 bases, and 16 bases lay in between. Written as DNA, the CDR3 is TGTGCCAGCAGCTTAGTCGGGGGAGAAGGGACACCCCTCCACTTT. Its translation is CASSLVGGEGTPLHF.

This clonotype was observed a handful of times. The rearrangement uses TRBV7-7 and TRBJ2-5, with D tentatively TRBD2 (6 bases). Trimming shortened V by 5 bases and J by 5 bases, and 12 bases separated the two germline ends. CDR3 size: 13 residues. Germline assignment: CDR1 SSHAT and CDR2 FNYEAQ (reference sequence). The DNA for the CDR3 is TGTGCCAGCAGCAAACTAGCTTCGGAGACCCAGTACTTC. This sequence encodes CASSKLASETQYF. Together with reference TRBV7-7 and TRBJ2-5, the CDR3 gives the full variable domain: GAGVSQSPRYKVTKRGQDVTLRCDPISSHATLYWYQQALGQGPEFLTYFNYEAQPDKSGLPSDRFSAERPEGSISTLTIQRTEQRDSAMYRCASSKLASETQYFGPGTRLLVL.

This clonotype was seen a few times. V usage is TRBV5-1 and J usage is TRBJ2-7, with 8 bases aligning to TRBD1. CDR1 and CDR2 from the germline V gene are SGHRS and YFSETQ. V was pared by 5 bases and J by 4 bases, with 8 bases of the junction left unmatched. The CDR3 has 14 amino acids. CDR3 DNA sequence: TGCGCCAGCAGTTCCGGACAGGGAGAGTACGAGCAGTACGTC. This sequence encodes CASSSGQGEYEQYV.

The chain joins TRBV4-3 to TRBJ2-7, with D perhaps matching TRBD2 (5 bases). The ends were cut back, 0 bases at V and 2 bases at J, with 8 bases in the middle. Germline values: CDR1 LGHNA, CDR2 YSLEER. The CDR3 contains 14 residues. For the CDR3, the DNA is TGCGCCAGCAGCCAAGATTTCGGGGCCTACGAGCAGTACTTC. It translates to CASSQDFGAYEQYF.

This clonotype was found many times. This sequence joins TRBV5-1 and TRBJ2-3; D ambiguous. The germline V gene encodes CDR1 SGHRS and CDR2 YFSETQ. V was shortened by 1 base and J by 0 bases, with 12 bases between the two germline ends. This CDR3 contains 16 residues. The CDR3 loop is CASSLLPVPSTDTQYF. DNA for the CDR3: TGCGCCAGCAGCTTGCTTCCGGTCCCTAGCACAGATACGCAGTATTTT.

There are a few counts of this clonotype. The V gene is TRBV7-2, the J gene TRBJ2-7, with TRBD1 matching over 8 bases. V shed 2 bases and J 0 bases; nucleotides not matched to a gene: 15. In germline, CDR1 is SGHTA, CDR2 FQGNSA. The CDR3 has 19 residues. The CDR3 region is CASSLRAAGGSASSYEQYF. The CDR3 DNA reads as TGTGCCAGCAGCTTAAGAGCGGCAGGGGGCAGTGCGAGCTCCTACGAGCAGTACTTC.

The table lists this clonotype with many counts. DNA of the CDR3: TGCGCCAGCAGCCAAGAGGCATTAGGGACCCAGTACTTC. This codes for CASSQEALGTQYF. This chain uses TRBV4-3 with TRBJ2-5, with D unclear. Trimming removed 0 bases at V and 7 bases at J, with 9 bases between. The CDR3 covers 13 residues. Per germline, CDR1 LGHNA and CDR2 YSLEER.

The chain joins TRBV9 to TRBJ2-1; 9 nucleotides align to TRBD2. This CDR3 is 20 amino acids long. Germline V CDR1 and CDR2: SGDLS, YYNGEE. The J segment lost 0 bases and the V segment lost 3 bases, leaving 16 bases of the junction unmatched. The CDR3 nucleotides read TGTGCCAGCAGCGCCCCCCATGGGACTAGCTCGTGGAGCTCCTACAATGAGCAGTTCTTC. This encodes CASSAPHGTSSWSSYNEQFF.

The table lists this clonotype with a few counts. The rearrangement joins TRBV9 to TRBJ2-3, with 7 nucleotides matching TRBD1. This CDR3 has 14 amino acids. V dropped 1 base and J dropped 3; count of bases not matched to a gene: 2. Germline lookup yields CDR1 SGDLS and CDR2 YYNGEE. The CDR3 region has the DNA TGTGCCAGCAGCGTAACAGGGGCAACAGATACGCAGTATTTT. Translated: CASSVTGATDTQYF.

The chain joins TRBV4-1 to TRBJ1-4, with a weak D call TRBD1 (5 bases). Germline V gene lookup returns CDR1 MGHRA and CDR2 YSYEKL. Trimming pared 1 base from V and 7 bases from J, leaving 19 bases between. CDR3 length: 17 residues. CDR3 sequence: CASSQVGTVLFVEKLFF. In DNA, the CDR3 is TGCGCCAGCAGCCAAGTAGGGACGGTGCTTTTTGTTGAAAAACTGTTTTTT.

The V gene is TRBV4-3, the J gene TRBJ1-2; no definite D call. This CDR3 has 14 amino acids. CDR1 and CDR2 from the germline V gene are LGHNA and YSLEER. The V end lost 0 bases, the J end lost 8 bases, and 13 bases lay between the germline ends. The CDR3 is CASSQETRGRGYTF. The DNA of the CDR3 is TGCGCCAGCAGCCAAGAAACTCGTGGCCGAGGCTACACCTTC.

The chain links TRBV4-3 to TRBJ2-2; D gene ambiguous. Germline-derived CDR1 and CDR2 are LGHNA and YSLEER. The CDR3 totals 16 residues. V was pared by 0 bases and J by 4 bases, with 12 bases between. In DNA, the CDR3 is TGCGCCAGCAGCCAAGAAATCAGCCCGGTCACCGGGGAGCTGTTTTTT. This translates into CASSQEISPVTGELFF.

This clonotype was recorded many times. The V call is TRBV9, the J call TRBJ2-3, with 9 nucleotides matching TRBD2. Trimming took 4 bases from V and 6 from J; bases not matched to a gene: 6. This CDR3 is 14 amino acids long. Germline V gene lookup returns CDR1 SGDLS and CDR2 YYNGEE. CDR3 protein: CASSTSGRPDTQYF. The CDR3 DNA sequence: TGTGCCAGCAGCACTAGCGGGCGGCCGGATACGCAGTATTTT.

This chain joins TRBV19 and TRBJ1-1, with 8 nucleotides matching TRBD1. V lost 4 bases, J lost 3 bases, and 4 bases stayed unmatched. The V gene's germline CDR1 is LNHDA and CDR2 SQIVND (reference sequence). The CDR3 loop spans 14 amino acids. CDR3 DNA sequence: TGTGCCAGTAGTACCAGGGGGCAGCACACTGAAGCTTTCTTT. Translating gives CASSTRGQHTEAFF.